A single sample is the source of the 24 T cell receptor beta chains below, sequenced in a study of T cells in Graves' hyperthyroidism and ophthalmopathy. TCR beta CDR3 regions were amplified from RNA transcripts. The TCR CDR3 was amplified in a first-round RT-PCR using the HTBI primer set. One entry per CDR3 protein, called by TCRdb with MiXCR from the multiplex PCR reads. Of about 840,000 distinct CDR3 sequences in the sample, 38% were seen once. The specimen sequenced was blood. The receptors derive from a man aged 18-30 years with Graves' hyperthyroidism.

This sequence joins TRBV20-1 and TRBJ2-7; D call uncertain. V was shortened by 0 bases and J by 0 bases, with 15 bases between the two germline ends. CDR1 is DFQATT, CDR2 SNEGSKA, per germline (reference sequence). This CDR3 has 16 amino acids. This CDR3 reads CSARDSAPSYSYEQYF. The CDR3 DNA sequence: TGCAGTGCTAGAGATTCCGCCCCCAGCTACTCCTACGAGCAGTACTTC.

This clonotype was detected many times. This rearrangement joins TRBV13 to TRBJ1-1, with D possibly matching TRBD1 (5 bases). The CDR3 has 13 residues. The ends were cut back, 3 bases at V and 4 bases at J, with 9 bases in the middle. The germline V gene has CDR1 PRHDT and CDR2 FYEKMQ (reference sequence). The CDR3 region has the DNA TGTGCCAGCAGCTTCAGGGAGAGCACTGAAGCTTTCTTT. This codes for CASSFRESTEAFF.

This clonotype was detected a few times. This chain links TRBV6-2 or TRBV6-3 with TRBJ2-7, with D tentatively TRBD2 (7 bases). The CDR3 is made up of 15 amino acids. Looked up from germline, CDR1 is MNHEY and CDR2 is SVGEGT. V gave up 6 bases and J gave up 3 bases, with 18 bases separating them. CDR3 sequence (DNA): TGTGCCAGCAGCCCGCCGGCAGGGGACTACTACGAGCAGTACTTC. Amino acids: CASSPPAGDYYEQYF.

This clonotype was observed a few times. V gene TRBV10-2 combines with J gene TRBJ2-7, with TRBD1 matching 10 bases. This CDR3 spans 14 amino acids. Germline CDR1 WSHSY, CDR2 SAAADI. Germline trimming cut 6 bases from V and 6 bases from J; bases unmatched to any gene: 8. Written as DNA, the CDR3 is TGCGCCAGCAGCGCCGGGACAGGGGTAAGCGAGCAGTACTTC. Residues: CASSAGTGVSEQYF.

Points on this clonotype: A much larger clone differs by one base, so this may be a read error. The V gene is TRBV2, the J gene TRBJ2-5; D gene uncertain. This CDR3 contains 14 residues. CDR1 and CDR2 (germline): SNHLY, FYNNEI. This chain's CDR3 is CASSGQRVQETQHF. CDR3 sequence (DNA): TGTGCCAGCAGTGGGCAGCGAGTCCAAGAGACCCAGCACTTC.

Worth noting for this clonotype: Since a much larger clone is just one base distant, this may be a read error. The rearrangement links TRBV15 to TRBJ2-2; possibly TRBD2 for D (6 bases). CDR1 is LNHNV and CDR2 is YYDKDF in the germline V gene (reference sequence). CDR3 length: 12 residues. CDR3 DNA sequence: TGTGCCACCGGGAGGAACACCGGGGAGCTGCTTTTT. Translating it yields CATGRNTGELLF. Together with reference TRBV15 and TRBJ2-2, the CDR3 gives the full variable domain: DAMVIQNPRYQVTQFGKPVTLSCSQTLNHNVMYWYQQKSSQAPKLLFHYYDKDFNNEADTPDNFQSRRPNTSFCFLDIRSPGLGDTAMYLCATGRNTGELLFGEGSRLTVL.

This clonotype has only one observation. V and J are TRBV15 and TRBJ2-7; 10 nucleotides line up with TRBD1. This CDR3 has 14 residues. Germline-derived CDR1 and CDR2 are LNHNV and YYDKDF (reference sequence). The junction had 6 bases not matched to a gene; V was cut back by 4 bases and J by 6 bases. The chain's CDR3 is CATSKDRGTSEQYF. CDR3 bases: TGTGCCACCAGCAAGGACAGGGGGACCTCCGAGCAGTACTTC.

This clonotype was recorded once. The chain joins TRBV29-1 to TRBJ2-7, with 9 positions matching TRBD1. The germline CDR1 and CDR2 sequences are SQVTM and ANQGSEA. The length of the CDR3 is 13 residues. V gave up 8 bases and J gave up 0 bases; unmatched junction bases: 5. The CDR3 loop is CSLGDRVSYEQYF. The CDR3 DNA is TGCAGCCTAGGGGACAGGGTCTCCTACGAGCAGTACTTC.

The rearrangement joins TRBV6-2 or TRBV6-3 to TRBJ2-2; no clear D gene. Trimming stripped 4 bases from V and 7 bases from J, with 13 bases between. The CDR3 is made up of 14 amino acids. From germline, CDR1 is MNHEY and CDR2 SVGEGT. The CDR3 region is CASSFLGPSGELFF. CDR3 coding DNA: TGTGCCAGCAGTTTTTTGGGCCCCAGCGGGGAGCTGTTTTTT.

The CDR3 spells CASSQDARAVETQYF. The CDR3 region has the DNA TGTGCCAGCAGCCAAGATGCCCGGGCGGTGGAGACCCAGTACTTC. The rearrangement uses TRBV7-2 and TRBJ2-5; D not certain. This CDR3 is built from 15 residues. Germline V lookup: CDR1 SGHTA, CDR2 FQGNSA. V gave up 5 bases and J gave up 5 bases, with 18 bases separating them.

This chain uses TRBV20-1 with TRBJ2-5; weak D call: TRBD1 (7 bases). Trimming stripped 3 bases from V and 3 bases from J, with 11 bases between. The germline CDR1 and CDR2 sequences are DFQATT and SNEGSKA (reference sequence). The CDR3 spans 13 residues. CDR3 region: CSAREGTEETQYF. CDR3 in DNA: TGCAGTGCTAGGGAGGGGACAGAAGAGACCCAGTACTTC.

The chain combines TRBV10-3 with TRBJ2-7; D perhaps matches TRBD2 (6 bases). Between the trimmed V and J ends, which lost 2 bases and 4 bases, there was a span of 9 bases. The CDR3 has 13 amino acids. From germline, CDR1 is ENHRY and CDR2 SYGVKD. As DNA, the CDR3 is TGTGCCATCAGTGAGGTGCGGGGTTACGAGCAGTACTTC. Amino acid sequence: CAISEVRGYEQYF.

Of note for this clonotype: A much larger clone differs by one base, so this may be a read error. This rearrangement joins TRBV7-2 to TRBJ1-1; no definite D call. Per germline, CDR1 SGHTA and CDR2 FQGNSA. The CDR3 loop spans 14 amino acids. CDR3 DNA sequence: TGTGCCAGCAGCTTAGTACTCGGTTACACTGGAGCTTTCTTT. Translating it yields CASSLVLGYTGAFF.

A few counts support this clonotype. CDR3 DNA sequence: TGTGCCAGCAGCGTAGGGGCTAGCGGGGCCTTTCAAGAGACCCAGTACTTC. Its protein product is CASSVGASGAFQETQYF. This chain uses TRBV9 with TRBJ2-5; 9 bases agree with TRBD2. Per germline, CDR1 SGDLS and CDR2 YYNGEE. V shed 0 bases and J 2 bases; nucleotides not matched to a gene: 8. The CDR3 contains 17 residues.

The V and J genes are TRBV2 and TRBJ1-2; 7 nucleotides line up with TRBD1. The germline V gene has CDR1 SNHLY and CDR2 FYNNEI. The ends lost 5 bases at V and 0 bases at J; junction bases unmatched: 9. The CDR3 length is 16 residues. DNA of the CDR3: TGTGCCAGCAGTTTCATTTCCGGGACAGCTAACTATGGCTACACCTTC. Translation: CASSFISGTANYGYTF.

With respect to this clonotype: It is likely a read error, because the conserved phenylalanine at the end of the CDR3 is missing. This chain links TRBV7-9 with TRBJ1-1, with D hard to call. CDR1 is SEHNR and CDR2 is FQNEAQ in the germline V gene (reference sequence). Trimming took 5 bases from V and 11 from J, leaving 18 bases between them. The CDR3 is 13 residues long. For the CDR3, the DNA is TGTGCCAGCAGCGCAACCGAACCAACCACGGCTTTCGTT. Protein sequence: CASSATEPTTAFV.

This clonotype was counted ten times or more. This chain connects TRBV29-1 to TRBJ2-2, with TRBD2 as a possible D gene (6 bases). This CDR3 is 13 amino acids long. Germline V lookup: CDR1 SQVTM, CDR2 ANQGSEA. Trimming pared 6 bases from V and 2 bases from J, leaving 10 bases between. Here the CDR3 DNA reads TGCAGCGTGCGGACTATCAACACCGGGGAGCTGTTTTTT. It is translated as CSVRTINTGELFF.

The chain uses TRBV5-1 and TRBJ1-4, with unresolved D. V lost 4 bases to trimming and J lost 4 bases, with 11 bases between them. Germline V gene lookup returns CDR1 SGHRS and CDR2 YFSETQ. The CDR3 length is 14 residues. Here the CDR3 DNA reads TGCGCCAGCAGCCGGCGGGAGCGTAATGAAAAACTGTTTTTT. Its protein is CASSRRERNEKLFF.

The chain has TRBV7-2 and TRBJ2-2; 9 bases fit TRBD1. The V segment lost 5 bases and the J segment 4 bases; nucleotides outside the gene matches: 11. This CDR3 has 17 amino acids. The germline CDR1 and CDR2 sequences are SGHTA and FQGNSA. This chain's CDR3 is CASSRPPGQGFTGELFF. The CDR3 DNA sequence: TGTGCCAGCAGCCGTCCCCCGGGACAGGGATTCACCGGGGAGCTGTTTTTT.

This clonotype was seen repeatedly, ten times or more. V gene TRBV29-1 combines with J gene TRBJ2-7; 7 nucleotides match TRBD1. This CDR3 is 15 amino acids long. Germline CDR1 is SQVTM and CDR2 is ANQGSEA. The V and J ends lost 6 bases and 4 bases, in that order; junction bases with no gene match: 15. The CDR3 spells CSVPLWTGSSYEQYF. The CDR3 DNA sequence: TGCAGCGTCCCGTTGTGGACAGGCTCCTCATACGAGCAGTACTTC.

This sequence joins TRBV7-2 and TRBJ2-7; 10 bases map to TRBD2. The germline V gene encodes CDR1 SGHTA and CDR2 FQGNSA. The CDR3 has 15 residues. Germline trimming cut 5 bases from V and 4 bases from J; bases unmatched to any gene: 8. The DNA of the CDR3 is TGTGCCAGCAGCGTCAGCGGGAGGGCCAGTTACGAGCAGTACTTC. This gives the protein CASSVSGRASYEQYF.

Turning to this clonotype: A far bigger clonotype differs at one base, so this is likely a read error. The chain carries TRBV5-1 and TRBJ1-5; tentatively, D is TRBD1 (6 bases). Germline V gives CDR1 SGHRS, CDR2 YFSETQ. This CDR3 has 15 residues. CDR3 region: CASSLTGYSNQPRHF. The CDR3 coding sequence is TGCGCCAGCAGCTTGACAGGGTATAGCAATCAGCCCCGGCATTTT.

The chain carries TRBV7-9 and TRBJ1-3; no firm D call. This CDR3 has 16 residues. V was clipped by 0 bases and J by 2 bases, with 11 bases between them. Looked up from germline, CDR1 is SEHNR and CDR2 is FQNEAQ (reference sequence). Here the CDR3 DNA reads TGTGCCAGCAGCTTAGCGGGTGACCGGACTGGAAACACCATATATTTT. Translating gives CASSLAGDRTGNTIYF.

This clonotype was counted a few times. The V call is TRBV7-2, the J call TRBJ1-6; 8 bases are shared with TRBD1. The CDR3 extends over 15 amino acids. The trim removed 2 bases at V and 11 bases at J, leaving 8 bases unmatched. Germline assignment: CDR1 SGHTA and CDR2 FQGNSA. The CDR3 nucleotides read TGTGCCAGCAGCTTAATCCGGGACAGGCATACACCCCTCCACTTT. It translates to CASSLIRDRHTPLHF.